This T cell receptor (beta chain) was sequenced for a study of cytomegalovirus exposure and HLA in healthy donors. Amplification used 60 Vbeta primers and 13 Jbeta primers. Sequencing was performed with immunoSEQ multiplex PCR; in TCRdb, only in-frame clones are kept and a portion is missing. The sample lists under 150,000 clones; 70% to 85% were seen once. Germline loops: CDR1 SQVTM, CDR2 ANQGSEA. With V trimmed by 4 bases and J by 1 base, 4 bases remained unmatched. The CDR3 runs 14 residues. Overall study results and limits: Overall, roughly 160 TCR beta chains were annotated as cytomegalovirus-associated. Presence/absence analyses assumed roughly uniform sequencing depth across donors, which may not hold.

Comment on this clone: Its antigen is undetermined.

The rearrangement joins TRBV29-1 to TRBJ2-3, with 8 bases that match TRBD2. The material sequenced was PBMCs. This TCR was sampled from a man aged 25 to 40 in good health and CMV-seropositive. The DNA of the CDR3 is TGCAGCGTTGCGATTAGCGGGGGCACAGATACGCAGTATTTT. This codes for CSVAISGGTDTQYF.